This TCR beta chain was identified in a study of cytomegalovirus exposure and HLA in healthy donors. Study results and limitations: Within the roughly 120 validation repertoires, first-cohort TCR clusters tended to co-occur, according to a later analysis. Associated with cytomegalovirus, according to the listing, were around 160 TCR beta chains. As was reported, the classifier diagnosed cytomegalovirus status with high specificity and sensitivity.

The 120-subject validation cohort, separate from the approximately 670-subject first cohort, included the donors. TCRdb's table, derived via immunoSEQ multiplex PCR, lists solely in-frame clones and lacks some. The sample comprises around 150,000 clones, 85% to 90% of which are singletons, and 3.3% rests with the top ten. V shed 4 bases and J 4 bases; nucleotides not matched to a gene: 10. CDR1 is MGHRA, CDR2 YSYEKL, per germline. This CDR3 spans 18 amino acids. Comments on this clone: What it recognizes is unknown.

The genes are TRBV4-1 and TRBJ2-3, with 14 bases identical to TRBD2. Sequencing was done on a sample of PBMCs. This receptor was taken from a woman between 18 and 29 years old in good health and CMV-seropositive. The CDR3 nucleotides read TGCGCCAGCAGCCCACGTTGGACTAGCGGGAGGACCGCAGATACGCAGTATTTT. It is translated as CASSPRWTSGRTADTQYF.